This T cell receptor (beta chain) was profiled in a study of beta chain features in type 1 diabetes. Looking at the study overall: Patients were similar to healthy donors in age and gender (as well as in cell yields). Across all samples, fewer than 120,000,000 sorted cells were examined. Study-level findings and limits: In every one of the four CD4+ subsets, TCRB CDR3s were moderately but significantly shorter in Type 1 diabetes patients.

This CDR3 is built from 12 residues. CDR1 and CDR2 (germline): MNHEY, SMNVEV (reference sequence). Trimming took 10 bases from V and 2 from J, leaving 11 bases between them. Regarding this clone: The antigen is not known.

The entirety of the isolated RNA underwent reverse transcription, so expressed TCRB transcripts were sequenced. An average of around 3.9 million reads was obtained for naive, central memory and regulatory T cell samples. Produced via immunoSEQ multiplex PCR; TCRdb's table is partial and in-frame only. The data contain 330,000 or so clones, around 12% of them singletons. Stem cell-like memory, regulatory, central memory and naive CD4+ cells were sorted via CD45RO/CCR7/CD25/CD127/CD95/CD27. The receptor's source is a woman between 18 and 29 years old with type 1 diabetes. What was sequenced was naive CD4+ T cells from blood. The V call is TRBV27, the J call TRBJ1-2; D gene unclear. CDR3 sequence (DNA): TGTGCCACGATGCAGGTCAACTATGGCTACACCTTC. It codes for CATMQVNYGYTF.